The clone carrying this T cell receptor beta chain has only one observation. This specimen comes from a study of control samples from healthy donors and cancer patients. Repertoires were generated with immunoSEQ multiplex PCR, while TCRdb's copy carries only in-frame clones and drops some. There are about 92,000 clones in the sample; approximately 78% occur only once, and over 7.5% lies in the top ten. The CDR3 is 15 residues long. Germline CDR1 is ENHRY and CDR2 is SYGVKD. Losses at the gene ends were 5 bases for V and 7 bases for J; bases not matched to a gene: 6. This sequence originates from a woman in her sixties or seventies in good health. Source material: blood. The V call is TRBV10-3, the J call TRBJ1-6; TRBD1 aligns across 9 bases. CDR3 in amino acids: CAISTPTGGNSPLHF. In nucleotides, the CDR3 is TGTGCCATCAGTACCCCGACAGGGGGGAATTCACCCCTCCACTTT.